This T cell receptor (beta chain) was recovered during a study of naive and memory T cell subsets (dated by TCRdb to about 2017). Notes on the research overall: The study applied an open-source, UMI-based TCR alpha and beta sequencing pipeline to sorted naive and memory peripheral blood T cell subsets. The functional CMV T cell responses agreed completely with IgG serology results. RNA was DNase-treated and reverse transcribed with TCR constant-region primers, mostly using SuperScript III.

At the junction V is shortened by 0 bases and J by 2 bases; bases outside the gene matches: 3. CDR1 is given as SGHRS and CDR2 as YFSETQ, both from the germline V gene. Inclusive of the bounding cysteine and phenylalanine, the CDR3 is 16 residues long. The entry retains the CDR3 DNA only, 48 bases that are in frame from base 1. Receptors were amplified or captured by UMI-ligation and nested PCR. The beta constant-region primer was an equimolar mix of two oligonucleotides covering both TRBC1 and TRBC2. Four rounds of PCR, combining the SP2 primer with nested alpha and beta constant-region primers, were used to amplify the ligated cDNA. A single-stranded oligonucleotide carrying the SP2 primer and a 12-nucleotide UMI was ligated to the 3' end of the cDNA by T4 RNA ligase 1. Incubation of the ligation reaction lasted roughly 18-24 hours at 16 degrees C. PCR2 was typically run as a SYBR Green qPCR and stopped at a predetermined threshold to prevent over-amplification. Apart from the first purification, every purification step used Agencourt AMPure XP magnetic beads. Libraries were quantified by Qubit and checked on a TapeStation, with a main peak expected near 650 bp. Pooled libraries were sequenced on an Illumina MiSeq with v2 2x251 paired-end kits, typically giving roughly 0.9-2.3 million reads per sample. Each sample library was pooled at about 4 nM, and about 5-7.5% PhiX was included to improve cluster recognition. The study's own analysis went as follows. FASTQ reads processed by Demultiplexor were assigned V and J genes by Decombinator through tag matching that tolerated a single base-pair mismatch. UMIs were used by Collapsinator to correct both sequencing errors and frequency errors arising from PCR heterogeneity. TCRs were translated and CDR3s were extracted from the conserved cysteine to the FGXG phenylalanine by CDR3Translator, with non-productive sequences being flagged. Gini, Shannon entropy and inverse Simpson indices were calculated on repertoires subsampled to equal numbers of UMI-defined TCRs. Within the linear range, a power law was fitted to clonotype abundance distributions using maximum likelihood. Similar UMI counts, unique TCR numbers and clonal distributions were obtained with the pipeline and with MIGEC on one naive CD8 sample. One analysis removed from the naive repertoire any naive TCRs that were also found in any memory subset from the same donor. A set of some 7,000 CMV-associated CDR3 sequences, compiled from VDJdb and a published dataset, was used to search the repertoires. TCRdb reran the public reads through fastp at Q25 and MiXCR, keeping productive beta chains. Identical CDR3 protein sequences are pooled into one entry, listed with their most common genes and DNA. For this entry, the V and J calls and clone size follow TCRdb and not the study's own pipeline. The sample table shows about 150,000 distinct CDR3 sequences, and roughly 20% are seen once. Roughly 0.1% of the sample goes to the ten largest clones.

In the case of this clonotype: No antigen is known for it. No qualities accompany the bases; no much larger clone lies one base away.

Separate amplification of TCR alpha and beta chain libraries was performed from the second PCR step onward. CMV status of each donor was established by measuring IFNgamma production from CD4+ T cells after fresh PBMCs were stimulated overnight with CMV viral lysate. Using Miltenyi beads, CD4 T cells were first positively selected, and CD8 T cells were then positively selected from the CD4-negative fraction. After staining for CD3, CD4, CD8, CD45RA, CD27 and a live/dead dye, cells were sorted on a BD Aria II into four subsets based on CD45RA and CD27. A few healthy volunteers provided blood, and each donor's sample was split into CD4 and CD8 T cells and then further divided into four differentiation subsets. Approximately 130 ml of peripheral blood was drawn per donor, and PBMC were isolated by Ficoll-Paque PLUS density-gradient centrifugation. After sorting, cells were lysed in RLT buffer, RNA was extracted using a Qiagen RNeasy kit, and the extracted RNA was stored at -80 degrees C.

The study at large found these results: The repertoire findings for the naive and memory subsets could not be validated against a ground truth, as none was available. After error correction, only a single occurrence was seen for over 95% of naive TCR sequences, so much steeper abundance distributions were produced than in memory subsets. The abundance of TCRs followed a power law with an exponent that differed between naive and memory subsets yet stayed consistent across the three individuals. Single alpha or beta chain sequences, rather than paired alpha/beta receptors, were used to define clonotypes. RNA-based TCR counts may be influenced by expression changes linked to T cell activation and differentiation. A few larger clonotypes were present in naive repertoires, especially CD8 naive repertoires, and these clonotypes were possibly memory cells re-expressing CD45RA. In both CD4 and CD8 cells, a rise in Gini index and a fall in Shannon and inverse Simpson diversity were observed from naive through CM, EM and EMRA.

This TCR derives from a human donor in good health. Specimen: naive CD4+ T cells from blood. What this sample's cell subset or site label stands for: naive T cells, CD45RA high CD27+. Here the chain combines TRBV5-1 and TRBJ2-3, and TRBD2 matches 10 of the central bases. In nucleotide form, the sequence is TGCGCCAGCAGCTTGGTTACTAGCGGGATCACAGATACGCAGTATTTT. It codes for CASSLVTSGITDTQYF. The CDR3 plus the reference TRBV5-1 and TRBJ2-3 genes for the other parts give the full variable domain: KAGVTQTPRYLIKTRGQQVTLSCSPISGHRSVSWYQQTPGQGLQFLFEYFSETQRNKGNFPGRFSGRQFSNSRSEMNVSTLELGDSALYLCASSLVTSGITDTQYFGPGTRLTVL.